The rows below give T cell receptor beta chains drawn from one sample of a study of T cells after yellow fever vaccination. TCRdb reprocessed the 5' RACE reads with MiXCR, giving one entry per CDR3 protein. The sample has fewer than 500,000 distinct CDR3 sequences, about 19% seen once. The input for sequencing was PBMCs, taken before the yellow fever booster vaccination. These receptors originate from a man in his late teens or twenties who received the YFV17D yellow fever vaccine. The CDR3 runs from the conserved cysteine through the conserved F or W. The D gene is left open where the match is weak. A row's size may be missing; if present it is once, few, many or a size class.

clone_size	v_call	j_call	d_call	cdr3_nt	cdr3_aa
NA	TRBV6-2/TRBV6-3	TRBJ1-4	NA	TGTGCCAGCAGTGCTCGGAGGGAAAAACTGTTTTTT	CASSARREKLFF
few	TRBV27	TRBJ2-1	NA	TGTGCCAGCAGTCCCAGCCGGGGCGGGGCCGATGAGCAGTTCTTC	CASSPSRGGADEQFF
NA	TRBV6-1	TRBJ2-7	NA	TGTGCCAGCAGTGGGCGAGGGCTCTACGAGCAGTACTTC	CASSGRGLYEQYF
many	TRBV27	TRBJ2-7	NA	TGTGCCAGCAGTTTAAATTTCAGGGGCGAGCAGTACTTC	CASSLNFRGEQYF
NA	TRBV7-3	TRBJ2-6	NA	TGTGCCAGCAGCCGCGCCGGTGGAGGGGCCAACGTCCTGACTTTC	CASSRAGGGANVLTF
NA	TRBV11-2	TRBJ1-2	TRBD1	TGTGCCAGCAGCCAACCGACAGGGGGCCGCTATGGCTACACCTTC	CASSQPTGGRYGYTF
few	TRBV12-3/TRBV12-4	TRBJ2-3	NA	TGTGCCAGCAGTCCTAAGGCGGTGAGGACAGATACGCAGTATTTT	CASSPKAVRTDTQYF
few	TRBV5-1	TRBJ1-2	NA	TGCGCCAGCAGCTTTACAGGGCTCAATGGCTACACCTTC	CASSFTGLNGYTF
few	TRBV4-3	TRBJ2-2	TRBD2	TGCGCCAGCAGCCAGAGACTAGCGGGGGGAACTCCGGGGGAGCTGTTTTTT	CASSQRLAGGTPGELFF
few	TRBV18	TRBJ2-5	TRBD1	TGTGCCAGCTCACAGCGACAGGGAGTGGAGACCCAGTACTTC	CASSQRQGVETQYF
NA	TRBV16	TRBJ2-5	NA	TGTGCCAGCAGCGGGGGAGGACAGACTATAAAGTACTTC	CASSGGGQTIKYF
few	TRBV7-9	TRBJ2-1	NA	TGTGCCAGCAGCTTAGGTCGGTCGGGTGAGCAGTTCTTC	CASSLGRSGEQFF
few	TRBV20-1	TRBJ2-5	TRBD2	TGCAGTGCTAGAAGTGCTAGCGGGGAAAGAGAGACCCAGTACTTC	CSARSASGERETQYF
few	TRBV18	TRBJ1-5	NA	TGTGCCAGCTCACTAGACACACTCAATCAGCCCCAGCATTTT	CASSLDTLNQPQHF
few	TRBV7-6	TRBJ2-2	NA	TGTGCCACCCCTTCCTCTTACACCGGGGAGCTGTTTTTT	CATPSSYTGELFF
few	TRBV29-1	TRBJ1-2	NA	TGCAGCGTTGAAGATCTTGGCTACACCTTC	CSVEDLGYTF
many	TRBV20-1	TRBJ2-3	TRBD1	TGCAGTGCTATACCCGGGACAGGGGTAAAAGATACGCAGTATTTT	CSAIPGTGVKDTQYF
few	TRBV6-2/TRBV6-3	TRBJ1-5	NA	TGTGCCAGCAGTCCCACAAATAGCAATCAGCCCCAGCATTTT	CASSPTNSNQPQHF
few	TRBV6-5	TRBJ1-4	NA	TGTGCCAGCAGAACCGGGGGAGAGGGGAGATCAACTAATGAAAAACTGTTTTTT	CASRTGGEGRSTNEKLFF
few	TRBV6-6	TRBJ2-2	TRBD2	TGTGCCAGCAGTCGACTAGCGGGGGCCGTGAACACCGGGGAGCTGTTTTTT	CASSRLAGAVNTGELFF
NA	TRBV2	TRBJ1-1	TRBD1	TGTGCCAGCAGTGTTCAGGGGGCGGGCACTGAAGCTTTCTTT	CASSVQGAGTEAFF
few	TRBV25-1	TRBJ2-6	NA	TGTGCCAGCAGCCGCGGGGACTTAAGCTCTGGGGCCAACGTCCTGACTTTC	CASSRGDLSSGANVLTF
few	TRBV5-1	TRBJ1-2	NA	TGCGCCAGCAGCTTGGGGGCCCTGTCTAACTATGGCTACACCTTC	CASSLGALSNYGYTF
NA	TRBV18	TRBJ2-1	TRBD2	TGTGCCAGCTCACCAACTATACTAGCGGGGGGCCGGAGCTCCTACAATGAGCAGTTCTTC	CASSPTILAGGRSSYNEQFF
NA	TRBV6-2/TRBV6-3	TRBJ1-5	NA	TGTGCCAGCAGTTACCCAGGACAGAGCCGAATGGCCCAGCATTTT	CASSYPGQSRMAQHF
few	TRBV29-1	TRBJ1-2	NA	TGCAGCGTTGAAGATAAGCAGGGCGTAGCGGCGAACTATGGCTACACCTTC	CSVEDKQGVAANYGYTF
few	TRBV18	TRBJ2-7	NA	TGTGCCAGCTCACCCGGAGGCTTGTGGTCCTACGAGCAGTACTTC	CASSPGGLWSYEQYF
few	TRBV12-3/TRBV12-4	TRBJ2-4	NA	TGTGCCAGCAATGGTGGACGTAACATTCAGTACTTC	CASNGGRNIQYF
many	TRBV5-1	TRBJ1-1	TRBD1	TGCGCCAGCAGCGTAACAGGGGGCACTGAAGCTTTCTTT	CASSVTGGTEAFF
NA	TRBV6-2/TRBV6-3	TRBJ2-2	NA	TGTGCCAGCAGTTACTCGATGGGAGCCCCCCGGGAGCTGTTTTTT	CASSYSMGAPRELFF
few	TRBV6-5	TRBJ2-3	TRBD2	TGTGCCAGCAGTTACTCGAGTAGCGGGGGTTCAGATACGCAGTATTTT	CASSYSSSGGSDTQYF
once	TRBV5-5	TRBJ1-3	NA	TGTGCCAGCAGCTTTCAGGTCTCCTCTGGAAACACCATATATTTT	CASSFQVSSGNTIYF
few	TRBV29-1	TRBJ2-2	NA	TGCAGCGTTGGACTGAACACCGGGGAGCTGTTTTTT	CSVGLNTGELFF
NA	TRBV6-2/TRBV6-3	TRBJ1-2	NA	TGTGCCAGCAGTTACACCCAGAACTATGGCTACACCTTC	CASSYTQNYGYTF
NA	TRBV2	TRBJ2-2	TRBD1	TGTGCCAGCAGCGGGGGACAGGCGAACACCGGGGAGCTGTTTTTT	CASSGGQANTGELFF
NA	TRBV29-1	TRBJ2-7	NA	TGCAGCGCCGGGGGTGGTAGGGGGCATGACGAGCAGTACTTC	CSAGGGRGHDEQYF
few	TRBV12-3/TRBV12-4	TRBJ2-2	NA	TGTGCCAGCAGTTTCCTCACCGGGGAGCTGTTTTTT	CASSFLTGELFF
NA	TRBV20-1	TRBJ1-4	NA	TGCAGTGCTAGAGATGGGCGTGAAAAACTGTTTTTT	CSARDGREKLFF
many	TRBV20-1	TRBJ2-2	NA	TGCAGTGCTAATCGGGACACCTCCACCGGGGAGCTGTTTTTT	CSANRDTSTGELFF
NA	TRBV7-8	TRBJ2-3	TRBD2	TGTGCCAGCAGCTTAGCGCCCAGCGGGGGGGCGACAGATACGCAGTATTTT	CASSLAPSGGATDTQYF
many	TRBV25-1	TRBJ2-7	NA	TGTGCCAGCAGTGGGTACGTTGAACCTGGGAGCTCCTACGAGCAGTACTTC	CASSGYVEPGSSYEQYF
NA	TRBV10-1	TRBJ2-1	TRBD2	TGCGCCAGCAGTGATATTGCGGGGGGGACGAGAGATGAGCAGTTCTTC	CASSDIAGGTRDEQFF
many	TRBV5-1	TRBJ1-2	NA	TGCGCCAGCAGCGATCAGGGAGGGGTTGGCTACACCTTC	CASSDQGGVGYTF
NA	TRBV7-6	TRBJ2-1	TRBD2	TGTGCCAGCGTCGCCCGTGGGGGGGCCTACAATGAGCAGTTCTTC	CASVARGGAYNEQFF
NA	TRBV20-1	TRBJ1-6	NA	TGCAGTACCGCCCGGAATAATTCACCCCTCCACTTT	CSTARNNSPLHF
few	TRBV6-5	TRBJ2-1	NA	TGTGCCAGCAGTTTTGACCTGGAGCAGTTCTTC	CASSFDLEQFF
NA	TRBV4-3	TRBJ2-6	NA	TGCGCCAGCAGCCAAGATGAGGGACCACTTTCTGGGGCCAACGTCCTGACTTTC	CASSQDEGPLSGANVLTF
NA	TRBV6-2/TRBV6-3	TRBJ1-1	NA	TGTGCCAGCAGTTATAGTGAGGGCCGGAACACTGAAGCTTTCTTT	CASSYSEGRNTEAFF
NA	TRBV7-9	TRBJ1-1	TRBD1	TGTGCCAGCAGCTTAGTCGGGCAGGGGGAGGAAGCTTTCTTT	CASSLVGQGEEAFF
few	TRBV12-2	TRBJ2-4	NA	TGTGCAAGTCGCTTAACCCGGGACAGGGGCGAAGAAAACATTCAGTACTTC	CASRLTRDRGEENIQYF
few	TRBV21-1	TRBJ2-7	NA	TGTGCCAGCAGCAAGCTTCGGGGCGCAAGAGACTCCTACGAGCAGTACTTC	CASSKLRGARDSYEQYF